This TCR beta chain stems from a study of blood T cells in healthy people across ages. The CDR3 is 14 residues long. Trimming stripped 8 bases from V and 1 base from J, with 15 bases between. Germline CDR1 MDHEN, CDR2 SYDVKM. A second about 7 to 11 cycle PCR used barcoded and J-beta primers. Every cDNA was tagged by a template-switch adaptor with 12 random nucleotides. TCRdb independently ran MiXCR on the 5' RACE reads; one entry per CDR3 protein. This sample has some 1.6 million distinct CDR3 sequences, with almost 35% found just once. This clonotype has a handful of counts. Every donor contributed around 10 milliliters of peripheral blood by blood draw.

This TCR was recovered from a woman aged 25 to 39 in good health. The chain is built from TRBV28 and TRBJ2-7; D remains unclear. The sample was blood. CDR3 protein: CASLGLGDSYEQYF. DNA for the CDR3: TGTGCCAGCCTCGGGCTAGGTGATTCCTACGAGCAGTACTTC.